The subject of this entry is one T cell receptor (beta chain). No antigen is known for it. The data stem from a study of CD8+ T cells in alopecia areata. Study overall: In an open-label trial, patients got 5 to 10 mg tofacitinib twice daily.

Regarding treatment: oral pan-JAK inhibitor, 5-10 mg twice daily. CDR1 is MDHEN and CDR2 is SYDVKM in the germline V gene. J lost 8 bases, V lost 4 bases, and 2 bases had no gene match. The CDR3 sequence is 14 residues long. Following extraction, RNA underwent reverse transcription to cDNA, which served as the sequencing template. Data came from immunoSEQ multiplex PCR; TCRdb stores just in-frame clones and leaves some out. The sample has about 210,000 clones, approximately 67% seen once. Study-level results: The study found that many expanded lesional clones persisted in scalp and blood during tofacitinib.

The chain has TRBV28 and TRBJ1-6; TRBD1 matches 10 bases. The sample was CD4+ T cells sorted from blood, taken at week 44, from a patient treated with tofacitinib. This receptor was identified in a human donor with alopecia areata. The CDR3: CASSWTGGDSPLHF. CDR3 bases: TGTGCCAGCAGTTGGACAGGGGGGGATTCACCCCTCCACTTT.